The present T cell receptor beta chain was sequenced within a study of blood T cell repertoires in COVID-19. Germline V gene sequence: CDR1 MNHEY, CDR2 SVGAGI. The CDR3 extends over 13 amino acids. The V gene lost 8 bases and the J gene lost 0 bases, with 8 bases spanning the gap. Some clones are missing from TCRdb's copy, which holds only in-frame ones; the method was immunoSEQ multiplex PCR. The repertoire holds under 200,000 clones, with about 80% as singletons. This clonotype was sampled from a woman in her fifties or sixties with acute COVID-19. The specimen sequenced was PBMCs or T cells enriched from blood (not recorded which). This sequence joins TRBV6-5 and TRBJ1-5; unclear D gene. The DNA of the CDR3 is TGTGCCAGCGGTTTGAGTAGCAATCAGCCCCAGCATTTT. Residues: CASGLSSNQPQHF.